This T cell receptor (beta chain) was identified during a study of blood T cell repertoires in COVID-19. The CDR3 contains 14 residues. The germline CDR1 and CDR2 sequences are MNHEY and SVGAGI. Trimming stripped 6 bases from V and 2 bases from J, with 10 bases between. The assay was immunoSEQ multiplex PCR, and TCRdb's table has in-frame clones only and misses some. Among about 210,000 clones listed, 80% to 90% were seen once. This clonotype originated in a man in his forties or fifties who had recovered from COVID-19. The sequenced sample consisted of peripheral blood. This rearrangement joins TRBV6-5 to TRBJ2-2, with D possibly being TRBD2 (5 bases). CDR3 sequence reads: CASSIAGNTGELFF. The CDR3, as DNA: TGTGCCAGCAGCATCGCGGGCAACACCGGGGAGCTGTTTTTT.